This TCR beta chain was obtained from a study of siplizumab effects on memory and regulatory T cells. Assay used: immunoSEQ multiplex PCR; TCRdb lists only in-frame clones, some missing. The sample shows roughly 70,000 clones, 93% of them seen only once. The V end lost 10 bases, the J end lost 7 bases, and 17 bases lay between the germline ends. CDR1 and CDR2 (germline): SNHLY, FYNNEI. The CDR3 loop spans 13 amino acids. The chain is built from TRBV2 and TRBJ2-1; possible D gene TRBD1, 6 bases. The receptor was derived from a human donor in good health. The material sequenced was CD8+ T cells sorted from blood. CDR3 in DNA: TGTGCCAACGCCGAGCAGGGGCAAAATGAGCAGTTCTTC. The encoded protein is CANAEQGQNEQFF.